Below, 27 T cell receptor beta chains from the same sample are listed, as sequenced in a study of memory CD4+ T cells and cytomegalovirus serostatus. Profiled with immunoSEQ multiplex PCR; TCRdb holds only in-frame clones, not every one. This sample has about 54,000 clones, with about 73% found just once. Single viable CD3+CD4+CD8-CD45RO+ cells were sorted as the memory CD4+ T cells. The source material was memory CD4+ T cells from blood. These receptors all come from an adult in good health and CMV-seropositive.

This chain uses TRBV11-2 with TRBJ2-7; unclear D gene. There are 14 residues in the CDR3. Trimming removed 3 bases from V and 4 bases from J, with 13 bases in between. Germline V gene lookup returns CDR1 SGHAT and CDR2 FQNNGV. CDR3 protein: CASSLAEATYEQYV. In DNA, the CDR3 is TGTGCCAGCAGCTTGGCGGAAGCTACTTACGAGCAGTACGTC.

The genes are TRBV28 and TRBJ2-5; a possible D gene is TRBD1 (5 bases). The CDR3 loop spans 16 amino acids. V dropped 6 bases and J dropped 2 bases, with 19 bases sitting between them. In germline, CDR1 is MDHEN, CDR2 SYDVKM. Here the CDR3 DNA reads TGTGCCAGCAGCTCCCCCTTGGGCCAGGGACAAGAGACCCAGTACTTC. This sequence encodes CASSSPLGQGQETQYF.

The rearrangement links TRBV7-2 to TRBJ2-2, with a weak D call TRBD2 (5 bases). The V gene's germline CDR1 is SGHTA and CDR2 FQGNSA. Trimming took off 5 bases at V and 1 base at J, with 14 bases between the two ends. The CDR3 covers 16 residues. CDR3 coding DNA: TGTGCCAGCAGCCTCAGGAGGACGGAGAACACCGGGGAGCTGTTTTTT. Its translation: CASSLRRTENTGELFF.

J is TRBJ2-5 and V is TRBV11-2; D is perhaps TRBD2 (5 bases). The CDR3 covers 13 residues. The germline V gene has CDR1 SGHAT and CDR2 FQNNGV. V lost 5 bases and J lost 2, with 9 bases in between. The CDR3 is CASSPTSQETQYF. The CDR3 coding sequence is TGTGCCAGCAGCCCCACTAGTCAAGAGACCCAGTACTTC.

V gene TRBV10-3 combines with J gene TRBJ2-7; 9 nucleotides align to TRBD2. The CDR3 spans 15 residues. J lost 4 bases, V lost 10 bases, and 14 bases had no gene match. CDR1 ENHRY and CDR2 SYGVKD come from the germline V gene. CDR3 amino acids: CATTHTTSGLYEQYF. The CDR3 nucleotides read TGTGCCACGACTCATACGACTAGCGGACTTTACGAGCAGTACTTC.

Here the CDR3 reads CASKEVSAVRNSYEQYF. For the CDR3, the DNA is TGTGCCAGCAAAGAGGTTTCCGCAGTAAGAAATTCCTACGAGCAGTACTTC. The genes are TRBV6-4 and TRBJ2-7; D remains ambiguous. Trimming removed 7 bases from V and 1 base from J, with 23 bases in between. Germline loops: CDR1 MRHNA, CDR2 SNTAGT. This CDR3 region has 17 residues.

In the case of this clone: The same CDR3 can be traced to other DNA sequences in this sample. The chain uses TRBV7-2 and TRBJ2-2; D remains unclear. Germline values: CDR1 SGHTA, CDR2 FQGNSA. Trimming shortened V by 5 bases and J by 8 bases, and 6 bases separated the two germline ends. The CDR3 is 11 residues long. The CDR3 sequence is CASSPGGELFF. CDR3 nucleotide sequence: TGTGCCAGCAGCCCCGGGGGGGAGCTGTTTTTT.

The chain uses TRBV10-3 and TRBJ2-2; D unclear. Trimming shortened V by 7 bases and J by 3 bases, and 18 bases separated the two germline ends. Germline V gene sequence: CDR1 ENHRY, CDR2 SYGVKD. The CDR3 spans 16 residues. The CDR3 DNA is TGTGCCATCAAGCCCTCAAAAGGTGGGGACACCGGGGAGCTGTTTTTT. Translation: CAIKPSKGGDTGELFF.

The gene calls are TRBV27 and TRBJ2-7; D is perhaps TRBD1 (6 bases). Germline V gives CDR1 MNHEY, CDR2 SMNVEV (reference sequence). CDR3 size: 15 residues. V was cut by 3 bases and J by 2 bases, with 14 bases left in between. The DNA for the CDR3 is TGTGCCAGCAGTTTGCTTTGGACAGCCGCCTACGAGCAGTACTTC. Translated, it gives CASSLLWTAAYEQYF.

This clone was picked up a small number of times. The genes are TRBV18 and TRBJ2-1, with D possibly being TRBD1 (5 bases). Trimming shortened V by 1 base and J by 3 bases, and 7 bases separated the two germline ends. Germline values: CDR1 KGHSH, CDR2 LQKENI. The CDR3 loop spans 14 amino acids. The CDR3 loop reads CASSPQTGYNEQFF. CDR3 nucleotides: TGTGCCAGCTCACCACAAACAGGCTACAATGAGCAGTTCTTC.

This clone was seen only once. V gene TRBV6-6 combines with J gene TRBJ1-3; no clear D gene. With 7 bases removed from V and 6 bases from J, the gap between germline ends came to 13 bases. The CDR3 extends over 13 amino acids. Per the germline V gene, CDR1 is MNHNY and CDR2 is SVGAGI (reference sequence). CDR3 coding DNA: TGTGCCAGCACCATCGGAGCTCTAAACACCATATATTTT. Its protein product is CASTIGALNTIYF.

This clone showed up just a few times. The chain joins TRBV28 to TRBJ1-5; no clear D gene. The CDR3 is 12 amino acids. Germline V gene lookup returns CDR1 MDHEN and CDR2 SYDVKM. The V gene lost 4 bases and the J gene lost 6 bases, with 7 bases spanning the gap. This chain's CDR3 is CASSYGSQPQHF. Here the CDR3 DNA reads TGTGCCAGCAGTTATGGGAGTCAGCCCCAGCATTTT.

The genes are TRBV2 and TRBJ2-7; D may be TRBD2 (5 bases). This CDR3 has 13 amino acids. Germline assignment: CDR1 SNHLY and CDR2 FYNNEI. V was clipped by 7 bases and J by 5 bases, with 15 bases between them. The CDR3 region is CASKERRSDEQYF. The CDR3 DNA sequence: TGTGCCAGCAAGGAGCGGAGATCGGACGAGCAGTACTTC.

The V call is TRBV4-3, the J call TRBJ2-2; D is undetermined. V was cut by 1 base and J by 2 bases, with 11 bases left in between. Germline lookup yields CDR1 LGHNA and CDR2 YSLEER. The CDR3 has 16 residues. In DNA form, the CDR3 reads TGCGCCAGCAGCCAAGTCATGGCAGATAACACCGGGGAGCTGTTTTTT. Amino acids: CASSQVMADNTGELFF.

This chain links TRBV5-4 with TRBJ2-5, with 9 nucleotides matching TRBD2. Looked up from germline, CDR1 is SGHNT and CDR2 is YYREEE (reference sequence). This CDR3 has 15 amino acids. The junction had 5 bases not matched to a gene; V was cut back by 4 bases and J by 1 base. CDR3 nucleotide sequence: TGTGCCAGCAGCCCTACTAGCGGGCTCCAAGAGACCCAGTACTTC. As protein: CASSPTSGLQETQYF.

The chain links TRBV11-3 to TRBJ2-1; TRBD2 agrees at 7 bases. Germline CDR1 reads SGHNT; CDR2 reads YENEEA. J was trimmed by 4 bases and V by 3 bases; bases with no gene match: 6. This CDR3 is built from 15 residues. CDR3 sequence (DNA): TGTGCCAGCAGCTTGGCTAGCGGAGGATACAATGAGCAGTTCTTC. Amino acids: CASSLASGGYNEQFF.

This chain joins TRBV29-1 and TRBJ2-1; no clear D. Germline V gene sequence: CDR1 SQVTM, CDR2 ANQGSEA. CDR3 length equals 18 residues. V dropped 0 bases and J dropped 0 bases, with 18 bases sitting between them. CDR3 nucleotide sequence: TGCAGCGTTGAAGATACCCGGTCTCGGAGAAGCTCCTACAATGAGCAGTTCTTC. Translation: CSVEDTRSRRSSYNEQFF.

The chain combines TRBV5-1 with TRBJ2-3; D remains unclear. CDR3 size: 16 residues. Germline CDR1 is SGHRS and CDR2 is YFSETQ. V lost 3 bases and J 0 bases, leaving 14 bases between the germline ends. CDR3: CASSSRPLDSTDTQYF. In DNA, the CDR3 is TGCGCCAGCAGCTCCCGCCCTCTCGATAGCACAGATACGCAGTATTTT.

V and J are TRBV5-1 and TRBJ2-5; the match to TRBD2 covers 11 bases. Trimming at V came to 1 base and at J to 5 bases, leaving 7 bases not matched to a gene. The germline CDR1 and CDR2 sequences are SGHRS and YFSETQ. CDR3 size: 16 residues. The chain's CDR3 is CASSLTSGSSEETQYF. CDR3 sequence (DNA): TGCGCCAGCAGCTTGACTAGCGGGAGTTCCGAGGAGACCCAGTACTTC.

This chain uses TRBV7-9 with TRBJ2-3, with 14 bases identical to TRBD2. The CDR3 runs to 16 residues. J gave up 3 bases and V 3 bases, and 2 bases lay outside the gene matches. Germline CDR1 is SEHNR and CDR2 is FQNEAQ (reference sequence). DNA of the CDR3: TGTGCCAGCAGCTTGGGACTAGCGGGAGAGACAGATACGCAGTATTTT. The encoded protein is CASSLGLAGETDTQYF.

The J gene is TRBJ2-3, the V gene TRBV29-1; TRBD2 is a possible D gene (5 bases). V lost 6 bases to trimming and J lost 4 bases, with 8 bases between them. Germline lookup yields CDR1 SQVTM and CDR2 ANQGSEA. The CDR3 is 11 residues long. In DNA, the CDR3 is TGCAGCGTCACTAGGTCAGATACGCAGTATTTT. It yields the protein CSVTRSDTQYF.

The chain uses TRBV14 and TRBJ2-1, with TRBD2 matching 9 bases. The V and J ends lost 4 bases and 4 bases, in that order; junction bases with no gene match: 5. The CDR3 has 15 amino acids. Germline values: CDR1 SGHDN, CDR2 FVKESK. The DNA for the CDR3 is TGTGCCAGCAGCCCCTTGGCGGGAGGGTACAATGAGCAGTTCTTC. Protein: CASSPLAGGYNEQFF.

The chain carries TRBV2 and TRBJ2-1; D not resolved. CDR3 length equals 13 residues. Germline V lookup: CDR1 SNHLY, CDR2 FYNNEI. V dropped 7 bases and J dropped 6 bases, with 13 bases sitting between them. The CDR3: CASTAANANEQFF. The CDR3 DNA sequence: TGTGCCAGCACCGCCGCAAACGCCAATGAGCAGTTCTTC.

The J gene is TRBJ2-7, the V gene TRBV28; D gene ambiguous. From germline, CDR1 is MDHEN and CDR2 SYDVKM. The CDR3 runs 12 residues. The V end was cut by 4 bases, the J end by 2 bases, with 6 bases between. Written as DNA, the CDR3 is TGTGCCAGCAGTTCCCGTCCCTACGAGCAGTACGTC. Protein: CASSSRPYEQYV.

The chain recombines TRBV9 with TRBJ1-4; D ambiguous. Trimming took off 0 bases at V and 5 bases at J, with 8 bases between the two ends. Germline V gives CDR1 SGDLS, CDR2 YYNGEE. The CDR3 sequence is 14 residues long. The DNA of the CDR3 is TGTGCCAGCAGCGTAGGTCAGGTCAATGAAAAACTGTTTTTT. Protein product: CASSVGQVNEKLFF.

The chain combines TRBV28 with TRBJ2-1; the match to TRBD2 covers 10 bases. The ends lost 6 bases at V and 9 bases at J; junction bases unmatched: 14. The CDR3 has 16 amino acids. Germline V CDR1 and CDR2: MDHEN, SYDVKM. CDR3 nucleotide sequence: TGTGCCAGCAGCCCCACTGGTCTAGCGGGAGATCGTGAGCAGTTCTTC. This sequence encodes CASSPTGLAGDREQFF.

This chain connects TRBV9 to TRBJ2-7, with 7 bases fitting TRBD2. The V and J ends lost 0 bases and 2 bases, in that order; junction bases with no gene match: 5. The CDR3 is 15 amino acids. The V gene's germline CDR1 is SGDLS and CDR2 YYNGEE. The CDR3 DNA reads as TGTGCCAGCAGCGTAGGGGGCGGGAGTCCCTACGAGCAGTACTTC. This translates into CASSVGGGSPYEQYF.